These T cell receptor beta chains were read from a single sample in a study of human T cells and chemical hapten exposure. TCRdb re-called the RACE reads through MiXCR, storing one row per CDR3 protein. The sample yields 55,000 to 85,000 distinct CDR3 sequences, 9.8% seen once. The specimen comprised whole blood, sampled in connection with sensitization to the hapten diphenylcyclopropenone (DPC). These TCRs come from a woman aged 40 to 50 with alopecia areata. Some clones in this sample may be carry-over from other donors' samples. Each CDR3 is given with its conserved first and last residue. D genes are given only for firm matches. Only part of the rows carry a size: once, few, many, or a class if the clone is expanded.

d_call: .; clone_size: many; v_call: TRBV5-1; j_call: TRBJ2-5; cdr3_aa: CASSFFGPPGETQYF; cdr3_nt: TGCGCCAGCAGCTTTTTCGGGCCCCCGGGAGAGACCCAGTACTTC
d_call: .; clone_size: .; v_call: TRBV20-1; j_call: TRBJ2-5; cdr3_aa: CSARVFKETQYF; cdr3_nt: TGCAGTGCTAGAGTCTTCAAAGAGACCCAGTACTTC
d_call: .; clone_size: many; v_call: TRBV6-2/TRBV6-3; j_call: TRBJ1-1; cdr3_aa: CASSPDTFNGAFF; cdr3_nt: TGTGCCAGCAGCCCGGACACATTCAATGGAGCTTTCTTT
d_call: .; clone_size: many; v_call: TRBV19; j_call: TRBJ1-1; cdr3_aa: CASSRTANTEAFF; cdr3_nt: TGTGCCAGTAGTAGGACAGCGAACACTGAAGCTTTCTTT
d_call: .; clone_size: many; v_call: TRBV6-2/TRBV6-3; j_call: TRBJ2-7; cdr3_aa: CASSYGSPSYEQYF; cdr3_nt: TGTGCCAGCAGTTACGGGAGCCCGTCCTACGAGCAGTACTTC
d_call: .; clone_size: .; v_call: TRBV28; j_call: TRBJ1-5; cdr3_aa: CAGSLVGINQPQHF; cdr3_nt: TGTGCCGGCAGCCTGGTGGGGATCAATCAGCCCCAGCATTTT
d_call: .; clone_size: many; v_call: TRBV11-2; j_call: TRBJ2-7; cdr3_aa: CASSLGAYPSYEQYF; cdr3_nt: TGTGCCAGCAGCTTAGGGGCATACCCCTCCTACGAGCAGTACTTC
d_call: .; clone_size: many; v_call: TRBV7-2; j_call: TRBJ2-7; cdr3_aa: CASSLPDLYEQYF; cdr3_nt: TGTGCCAGCAGCCTCCCGGACCTCTACGAGCAGTACTTC
d_call: .; clone_size: few; v_call: TRBV2; j_call: TRBJ2-7; cdr3_aa: CASRLSYEQYF; cdr3_nt: TGTGCCAGCAGGCTCTCCTACGAGCAGTACTTC
d_call: TRBD2; clone_size: few; v_call: TRBV6-5; j_call: TRBJ2-2; cdr3_aa: CASRPSGGYRFGGELFF; cdr3_nt: TGTGCCAGCAGGCCAAGCGGGGGCTACCGCTTTGGCGGGGAGCTGTTTTTT
d_call: TRBD1; clone_size: many; v_call: TRBV10-2; j_call: TRBJ1-5; cdr3_aa: CATGQGTVQPQHF; cdr3_nt: TGCGCCACCGGACAGGGGACCGTTCAGCCCCAGCATTTT
d_call: .; clone_size: many; v_call: TRBV25-1; j_call: TRBJ2-5; cdr3_aa: CASSEYPLETQYF; cdr3_nt: TGTGCCAGCAGTGAATACCCGCTAGAGACCCAGTACTTC
d_call: TRBD1; clone_size: few; v_call: TRBV6-2/TRBV6-3; j_call: TRBJ1-5; cdr3_aa: CASSTGQGGNQPQHF; cdr3_nt: TGTGCCAGCAGTACCGGACAGGGCGGCAATCAGCCCCAGCATTTT
d_call: TRBD1; clone_size: many; v_call: TRBV12-3/TRBV12-4; j_call: TRBJ2-1; cdr3_aa: CASTSTPGQGSEQFF; cdr3_nt: TGTGCCAGCACCTCGACCCCGGGACAGGGCAGCGAGCAGTTCTTC
d_call: .; clone_size: many; v_call: TRBV9; j_call: TRBJ2-5; cdr3_aa: CASSVAPMIIQETQYF; cdr3_nt: TGTGCCAGCAGCGTAGCGCCTATGATTATACAAGAGACCCAGTACTTC
d_call: .; clone_size: many; v_call: TRBV12-3/TRBV12-4; j_call: TRBJ2-7; cdr3_aa: CASSLAWGEQYF; cdr3_nt: TGTGCCAGCAGCCTGGCCTGGGGCGAGCAGTACTTC
d_call: .; clone_size: few; v_call: TRBV12-3/TRBV12-4; j_call: TRBJ2-7; cdr3_aa: CASSFQGIEQYF; cdr3_nt: TGTGCCAGCAGTTTCCAGGGGATCGAGCAGTACTTC